A single sample gave rise to the 30 T cell receptor beta chains below, sequenced in a study of blood T cell repertoires in COVID-19. Profiled with immunoSEQ multiplex PCR; TCRdb holds only in-frame clones, not every one. The table records roughly 230,000 clones, over 75% of them present only once. What was sequenced was peripheral blood. The receptors were sampled from a human donor in a cohort sampled during active COVID-19.

The chain carries TRBV28 and TRBJ1-1; D not certain. Trimming cost V 1 base and J 0 bases, with 9 bases left between them. This CDR3 has 15 amino acids. Germline CDR1 is MDHEN and CDR2 is SYDVKM. The CDR3 sequence: CASSLFGKLNTEAFF. The CDR3 region has the DNA TGTGCCAGCAGTTTATTCGGTAAACTGAACACTGAAGCTTTCTTT.

The chain has TRBV12-5 and TRBJ1-5, with D maybe TRBD1 (6 bases). CDR1 LGHNT and CDR2 FRNRAP come from the germline V gene. Trimming stripped 3 bases from V and 4 bases from J, with 7 bases between. The CDR3 length is 13 residues. The DNA for the CDR3 is TGTGCTAGTGGTTTAGACAGGAATCAGCCCCAGCATTTT. Translation: CASGLDRNQPQHF.

V gene TRBV27 combines with J gene TRBJ2-1; 15 bases match TRBD2. This CDR3 contains 17 residues. Germline V gene data show CDR1 as MNHEY and CDR2 as SMNVEV (reference sequence). Trimming cost V 5 bases and J 4 bases; bases outside gene matches: 6. CDR3 sequence: CASSDRTSGREYNEQFF. CDR3 sequence (DNA): TGTGCCAGCAGTGATCGGACTAGCGGGAGGGAATACAATGAGCAGTTCTTC.

The chain is built from TRBV2 and TRBJ1-5, with 7 bases matching TRBD1. Germline trimming cut 7 bases from V and 1 base from J; bases unmatched to any gene: 4. CDR3 size: 14 residues. Germline V gene data show CDR1 as SNHLY and CDR2 as FYNNEI. The CDR3 sequence is CASTGRGSNQPQHF. CDR3 bases: TGTGCCAGCACGGGCAGGGGGAGCAATCAGCCCCAGCATTTT.

This chain uses TRBV27 with TRBJ2-7, with D possibly being TRBD1 (6 bases). Trimming removed 3 bases from V and 5 bases from J, with 14 bases in between. Germline V gene sequence: CDR1 MNHEY, CDR2 SMNVEV (reference sequence). The CDR3 consists of 14 residues. The CDR3 nucleotides are TGTGCCAGCAGTTTTAGTGACAGGAACCACGAGCAGTACTTC. It specifies CASSFSDRNHEQYF.

This chain links TRBV15 with TRBJ2-7; 7 nucleotides align to TRBD2. Germline V gene data show CDR1 as LNHNV and CDR2 as YYDKDF (reference sequence). V lost 0 bases, J lost 5 bases, and 4 bases stayed unmatched. CDR3 size: 14 residues. CDR3 in amino acids: CATSREGGVDEQYF. The CDR3 DNA sequence: TGTGCCACCAGCAGAGAGGGGGGGGTCGACGAGCAGTACTTC.

Only one count was recorded for this clone. This chain connects TRBV6-5 to TRBJ1-1; a weak D match, TRBD1 (6 bases). The CDR3 sequence is 15 residues long. The ends were cut back, 7 bases at V and 1 base at J, with 16 bases in the middle. Germline V CDR1 and CDR2: MNHEY, SVGAGI. CDR3 loop: CASTRYRAGNTEAFF. Written as DNA, the CDR3 is TGTGCCAGCACGAGATACAGGGCCGGGAACACTGAAGCTTTCTTT.

The chain is built from TRBV19 and TRBJ2-5; tentatively, D is TRBD1 (6 bases). The germline V gene has CDR1 LNHDA and CDR2 SQIVND (reference sequence). CDR3 length equals 17 residues. V dropped 6 bases and J dropped 1 base, with 21 bases sitting between them. The CDR3 DNA reads as TGTGCCAGTAGCGAAACGTCCAACAGGGCCCGCCAAGAGACCCAGTACTTC. It yields the protein CASSETSNRARQETQYF.

The V and J genes are TRBV6-5 and TRBJ1-4; TRBD1 is a possible D gene (6 bases). Germline V gene sequence: CDR1 MNHEY, CDR2 SVGAGI. Trimming took 4 bases from V and 7 from J, leaving 19 bases between them. This CDR3 has 16 residues. The CDR3 is CASSFGQHHRSEKLFF. CDR3 DNA: TGTGCCAGCAGTTTCGGACAGCACCATAGGAGTGAAAAACTGTTTTTT.

The rearrangement links TRBV24-1 to TRBJ1-5, with 12 nucleotides matching TRBD1. Germline CDR1 reads KGHDR; CDR2 reads SFDVKD. With V trimmed by 3 bases and J by 6 bases, 5 bases remained unmatched. The CDR3 covers 16 residues. CDR3 amino acids: CATSDTGTGGGQPQHF. CDR3 coding DNA: TGTGCCACCAGTGATACCGGGACAGGGGGCGGTCAGCCCCAGCATTTT.

The rearrangement uses TRBV7-8 and TRBJ2-7, with TRBD2 identical over 8 bases. The germline CDR1 and CDR2 sequences are SGHVS and FQNEAQ. V was clipped by 5 bases and J by 4 bases; unmatched bases: 10. This CDR3 contains 15 residues. In nucleotides, the CDR3 is TGTGCCAGCAGCCCAGGTGGTAGCGGGACATACGAGCAGTACTTC. As protein: CASSPGGSGTYEQYF.

This chain joins TRBV7-2 and TRBJ1-2; D might be TRBD1 (6 bases). Germline CDR1 is SGHTA and CDR2 is FQGNSA. V lost 5 bases to trimming and J lost 4 bases, with 17 bases between them. The CDR3 has 15 amino acids. CDR3 DNA: TGTGCCAGCAGCCTAGGACAGTCCCACGTCTATGGCTACACCTTC. Residues: CASSLGQSHVYGYTF.

This sequence joins TRBV5-1 and TRBJ2-7, with TRBD2 as a possible D gene (7 bases). Per germline, CDR1 SGHRS and CDR2 YFSETQ. The CDR3 is 16 amino acids. V gave up 4 bases and J gave up 5 bases, with 22 bases separating them. CDR3 sequence: CASSPGGNTGTDEQYF. The CDR3 DNA reads as TGCGCCAGCAGCCCGGGGGGAAATACAGGGACCGACGAGCAGTACTTC.

The chain couples TRBV4-1 to TRBJ2-3; 7 bases are shared with TRBD2. This CDR3 region has 15 residues. Unmatched junction bases numbered 3, after V lost 3 bases and J lost 0 bases. Germline-derived CDR1 and CDR2 are MGHRA and YSYEKL. For the CDR3, the DNA is TGCGCCAGCAGCCATCGAGCGGGGAGCACAGATACGCAGTATTTT. It translates to CASSHRAGSTDTQYF.

This rearrangement joins TRBV19 to TRBJ2-7; D perhaps matches TRBD1 (5 bases). Looked up from germline, CDR1 is LNHDA and CDR2 is SQIVND (reference sequence). The CDR3 loop spans 14 amino acids. Trimming pared 0 bases from V and 5 bases from J, leaving 11 bases between. The CDR3 coding sequence is TGTGCCAGTAGTATAGATCTATGGGGCAACGAGCAGTACTTC. Translating gives CASSIDLWGNEQYF.

This clone was recorded only once. The rearrangement links TRBV6-5 to TRBJ1-2, with TRBD1 identical over 7 bases. J lost 3 bases, V lost 7 bases, and 8 bases had no gene match. Germline CDR1 MNHEY, CDR2 SVGAGI. This CDR3 spans 14 amino acids. Here the CDR3 reads CASMRDRQYYGYTF. The CDR3 DNA is TGTGCCAGCATGAGGGACAGACAATACTATGGCTACACCTTC.

V gene TRBV18 combines with J gene TRBJ2-6; D uncertain. The CDR3 length is 16 residues. Germline loops: CDR1 KGHSH, CDR2 LQKENI. The V gene lost 2 bases and the J gene lost 4 bases, with 12 bases spanning the gap. CDR3 residues: CASSPSPTSGANVLTF. The CDR3 nucleotides are TGTGCCAGCTCACCAAGTCCTACCTCGGGGGCCAACGTCCTGACTTTC.

This clone was counted between two and nine times. V is TRBV10-1 and J is TRBJ1-2; maybe TRBD1 (6 bases). CDR3 length: 13 residues. V shed 8 bases and J shed 4 bases, with 14 bases lying between them. Germline-derived CDR1 and CDR2 are WNHNN and SYGVQD (reference sequence). CDR3 DNA sequence: TGCGCCAGCTCGTCCCGGGACATCTATGGCTACACCTTC. The encoded protein is CASSSRDIYGYTF.

The chain couples TRBV12-5 to TRBJ2-2, with 8 bases fitting TRBD1. Trimming took 0 bases from V and 2 from J; bases not matched to a gene: 5. The CDR3 covers 17 residues. Germline loops: CDR1 LGHNT, CDR2 FRNRAP. This CDR3 reads CASGLVQQGGNTGELFF. CDR3 DNA: TGTGCTAGTGGTTTGGTACAACAGGGGGGTAACACCGGGGAGCTGTTTTTT.

V and J are TRBV6-5 and TRBJ1-2; D remains unclear. CDR3 size: 12 residues. Germline lookup yields CDR1 MNHEY and CDR2 SVGAGI. Trimming removed 6 bases at V and 7 bases at J, with 12 bases between. The CDR3 nucleotides read TGTGCCAGCAGCGACTTGGGTGGTGGCTACACCTTC. The encoded protein is CASSDLGGGYTF.

The gene calls are TRBV10-3 and TRBJ2-1, with D maybe TRBD2 (7 bases). The germline V and J ends were trimmed by 3 bases and 7 bases, with 16 bases remaining between them. Germline values: CDR1 ENHRY, CDR2 SYGVKD. This CDR3 comprises 15 residues. CDR3 sequence (DNA): TGTGCCATCAGTGATGATCTCGGGGGGCTGAATGAGCAGTTCTTC. Amino acids: CAISDDLGGLNEQFF.

The chain links TRBV5-1 to TRBJ2-7, with 8 bases matching TRBD1. The CDR3 totals 13 residues. CDR1 is SGHRS and CDR2 is YFSETQ in the germline V gene. Trimming removed 4 bases from V and 7 bases from J; junction bases left unmatched: 7. CDR3 protein: CASSPLTGEEQYF. DNA of the CDR3: TGCGCCAGCAGCCCATTGACAGGGGAGGAGCAGTACTTC.

J is TRBJ2-3 and V is TRBV27, with a possible D match to TRBD2 (5 bases). Germline values: CDR1 MNHEY, CDR2 SMNVEV (reference sequence). This CDR3 comprises 14 residues. The V end lost 7 bases, the J end lost 3 bases, and 14 bases lay between the germline ends. The CDR3 reads CASNDGVWTDTQYF. Written as DNA, the CDR3 is TGTGCCAGCAACGACGGGGTATGGACAGATACGCAGTATTTT.

This chain connects TRBV3-1 (or the pseudogene TRBV3-2) to TRBJ2-5, with D uncertain. Trimming left V 6 bases short and J 5 bases short, with 10 bases between. CDR1 and CDR2 from the germline V gene are LGHDT and YNNKEL (reference sequence). The length of the CDR3 is 12 residues. The CDR3 here is CASSSEAETQYF. The CDR3 DNA reads TGTGCCAGCAGTTCCGAGGCCGAGACCCAGTACTTC.

The V call is TRBV3-1 (or the pseudogene TRBV3-2), the J call TRBJ2-7, with 11 bases fitting TRBD2. V dropped 4 bases and J dropped 4; count of bases not matched to a gene: 9. Germline CDR1 LGHDT, CDR2 YNNKEL (reference sequence). This CDR3 region has 16 residues. CDR3 region: CASSPDRLAGPYEQYF. CDR3 bases: TGTGCCAGCAGCCCCGATAGACTAGCGGGGCCATACGAGCAGTACTTC.

V and J are TRBV9 and TRBJ2-7, with D tentatively TRBD2 (7 bases). V was trimmed by 7 bases and J by 0 bases, leaving 14 bases between them. Germline CDR1 SGDLS, CDR2 YYNGEE. The CDR3 is made up of 14 amino acids. The CDR3, as DNA: TGTGCCAGCTCCCAAGGGGGGGACTCCTACGAGCAGTACTTC. As protein: CASSQGGDSYEQYF.

This clone appeared a few times. The V and J genes are TRBV5-4 and TRBJ1-4; unclear D gene. The CDR3 length is 12 residues. V was trimmed by 4 bases and J by 10 bases, leaving 11 bases between them. Germline V gives CDR1 SGHNT, CDR2 YYREEE (reference sequence). Here the CDR3 reads CASSIGLGKLFF. The DNA of the CDR3 is TGTGCCAGCAGCATCGGACTTGGAAAACTGTTTTTT.

This chain connects TRBV29-1 to TRBJ1-4; TRBD1 agrees at 9 bases. The CDR3 consists of 13 residues. The junction had 2 bases not matched to a gene; V was cut back by 4 bases and J by 5 bases. From germline, CDR1 is SQVTM and CDR2 ANQGSEA. CDR3 nucleotides: TGCAGCGTTGGGGGGACAGGGAATGAAAAACTGTTTTTT. It is translated as CSVGGTGNEKLFF.

This clone appeared a single time. V is TRBV6-5 and J is TRBJ1-5; maybe TRBD1 (6 bases). This CDR3 is 13 amino acids long. Per the germline V gene, CDR1 is MNHEY and CDR2 is SVGAGI. Trimming removed 8 bases at V and 3 bases at J, with 11 bases between. DNA of the CDR3: TGTGCCAGCGCAGGGGTTCACAATCAGCCCCAGCATTTT. Its translation is CASAGVHNQPQHF.

The V and J genes are TRBV15 and TRBJ2-1, with 15 nucleotides matching TRBD2. The germline V gene encodes CDR1 LNHNV and CDR2 YYDKDF (reference sequence). Trimming at V came to 7 bases and at J to 7 bases, leaving 20 bases not matched to a gene. The CDR3 is 20 amino acids. The CDR3: CATIQNEPGLAGGFYNEQFF. The DNA of the CDR3 is TGTGCCACCATCCAAAATGAACCGGGACTAGCGGGGGGATTTTATAATGAGCAGTTCTTC.